These 27 T cell receptor beta chains share one sample of origin, sequenced in a study of T cell responses to AZD1222 COVID-19 vaccine. Profiling relied on immunoSEQ multiplex PCR, and the TCRdb table lists in-frame clones only, not all of them. The top ten clones hold 4% to 5.5% of a sample with 120,000 or so clones, roughly 87% of them seen once. Material: peripheral blood, obtained on day 0 of MenACWY control vaccination. Receptors were obtained from an adult in good health.

The V call is TRBV7-8, the J call TRBJ2-1; TRBD1 aligns across 10 bases. V dropped 4 bases and J dropped 7; count of bases not matched to a gene: 7. Germline loops: CDR1 SGHVS, CDR2 FQNEAQ. There are 15 residues in the CDR3. Here the CDR3 DNA reads TGTGCCAGCAGCTACTCCGGGACAGGGGTTAATGAGCAGTTCTTC. Translated, it gives CASSYSGTGVNEQFF.

This clone was seen only once. The chain links TRBV19 to TRBJ2-5; D unresolved. V dropped 5 bases and J dropped 1 base, with 14 bases sitting between them. Germline lookup yields CDR1 LNHDA and CDR2 SQIVND (reference sequence). This CDR3 region has 15 residues. The CDR3 sequence: CASSVGRGFQETQYF. CDR3 bases: TGTGCCAGTAGTGTGGGTCGTGGGTTCCAAGAGACCCAGTACTTC.

The chain couples TRBV5-1 to TRBJ1-5, with TRBD1 as a possible D gene (5 bases). V gave up 3 bases and J gave up 7 bases, with 14 bases separating them. This CDR3 comprises 14 residues. Germline CDR1 is SGHRS and CDR2 is YFSETQ. The CDR3 bases are TGCGCCAGCAGCTGGGGGGTCCCTAACCAGCCCCAGCATTTT. Translating it yields CASSWGVPNQPQHF.

The chain carries TRBV28 and TRBJ2-5, with 14 bases fitting TRBD2. The length of the CDR3 is 17 residues. CDR1 is MDHEN, CDR2 SYDVKM, per germline. J was trimmed by 1 base and V by 2 bases; bases with no gene match: 3. The CDR3 loop reads CASSLGTSGGLQETQYF. For the CDR3, the DNA is TGTGCCAGCAGTTTAGGGACTAGCGGGGGACTCCAAGAGACCCAGTACTTC.

The rearrangement joins TRBV7-9 to TRBJ2-1; 7 bases align to TRBD2. V lost 3 bases, J lost 7 bases, and 12 bases stayed unmatched. CDR1 is SEHNR, CDR2 FQNEAQ, per germline (reference sequence). The CDR3 runs 16 residues. The CDR3: CASSLDGGTLRNEQFF. The CDR3 DNA reads TGTGCCAGCAGCTTGGACGGGGGGACCCTAAGGAATGAGCAGTTCTTC.

CDR3 region: CASSTLAGGSGELFF. DNA for the CDR3: TGTGCCAGCAGCACTCTAGCGGGGGGCTCCGGGGAGCTGTTTTTT. J is TRBJ2-2 and V is TRBV28, with TRBD2 matching over 11 bases. The germline V gene has CDR1 MDHEN and CDR2 SYDVKM. The V and J ends lost 6 bases and 6 bases, in that order; junction bases with no gene match: 6. CDR3 length equals 15 residues.

The chain combines TRBV6-4 with TRBJ2-3; 7 bases agree with TRBD2. The V gene's germline CDR1 is MRHNA and CDR2 SNTAGT. Trimming took 5 bases from V and 5 from J; bases not matched to a gene: 10. The CDR3 contains 15 residues. The CDR3 DNA follows: TGTGCCAGCAGTTCTAGCGGAGGGACGGGAGATACGCAGTATTTT. It specifies CASSSSGGTGDTQYF.

The J gene is TRBJ1-4, the V gene TRBV7-9; the match to TRBD1 covers 8 bases. The CDR3 contains 16 residues. Germline values: CDR1 SEHNR, CDR2 FQNEAQ (reference sequence). V was clipped by 5 bases and J by 0 bases; unmatched bases: 5. CDR3 sequence: CASSNTGGSTNEKLFF. CDR3 nucleotides: TGTGCCAGCAGCAACACAGGGGGTTCAACTAATGAAAAACTGTTTTTT.

The chain carries TRBV5-5 and TRBJ2-7; 9 nucleotides align to TRBD1. Germline CDR1 SGHKS, CDR2 YYEKEE (reference sequence). This CDR3 is 15 amino acids long. V shed 2 bases and J 4 bases; nucleotides not matched to a gene: 7. Here the CDR3 DNA reads TGTGCCAGCAGCTTTCTGGGACAGGGATTTTACGAGCAGTACTTC. This gives the protein CASSFLGQGFYEQYF.

This rearrangement joins TRBV30 to TRBJ2-3, with 10 bases that match TRBD2. Germline V gene data show CDR1 as GTSNPN and CDR2 as SVGIG (reference sequence). The V segment lost 5 bases and the J segment 6 bases; nucleotides outside the gene matches: 5. This CDR3 has 13 amino acids. CDR3 nucleotide sequence: TGTGCCTGGTTACTAGCGGGACGGGATACGCAGTATTTT. As protein: CAWLLAGRDTQYF.

The rearrangement joins TRBV7-2 to TRBJ2-7; 12 bases align to TRBD1. CDR1 SGHTA and CDR2 FQGNSA come from the germline V gene. This CDR3 is 16 amino acids long. V lost 1 base to trimming and J lost 6 bases; unmatched junction nucleotides: 7. For the CDR3, the DNA is TGTGCCAGCAGCTTAGTAGTAGGGACAGGGGGCGGCGAGCAGTACTTC. It yields the protein CASSLVVGTGGGEQYF.

This clone has only one observation. The chain has TRBV28 and TRBJ2-7, with D unclear. V lost 4 bases to trimming and J lost 1 base, with 11 bases between them. CDR3 length: 14 residues. Germline assignment: CDR1 MDHEN and CDR2 SYDVKM. Here the CDR3 DNA reads TGTGCCAGCAGTTCCTCTTGGAGATCCTACGAGCAGTACTTC. Translation gives CASSSSWRSYEQYF.

This clone is a singleton in its sample. The chain recombines TRBV5-6 with TRBJ2-7, with 7 nucleotides matching TRBD2. The length of the CDR3 is 14 residues. Germline trimming cut 7 bases from V and 2 bases from J; bases unmatched to any gene: 9. Germline V CDR1 and CDR2: SGHDT, YYEEEE. The CDR3 bases are TGTGCCAGCGTACGTAGGGAGGGCCCCTACGAGCAGTACTTC. Translated: CASVRREGPYEQYF.

This chain joins TRBV14 and TRBJ2-1; possible D gene TRBD2, 6 bases. V gave up 8 bases and J gave up 7 bases, with 21 bases separating them. Germline lookup yields CDR1 SGHDN and CDR2 FVKESK. The CDR3 is 15 residues long. Here the CDR3 DNA reads TGTGCCAGCGGAGGGGATTTGACGGGTTGGAATGAGCAGTTCTTC. Translation gives CASGGDLTGWNEQFF.

The chain joins TRBV27 to TRBJ2-3, with D possibly being TRBD1 (5 bases). Germline CDR1 MNHEY, CDR2 SMNVEV (reference sequence). The germline V and J ends were trimmed by 7 bases and 2 bases, with 31 bases remaining between them. The CDR3 spans 20 residues. This CDR3 is CASILSRVQLESLATDTQYF. In nucleotides, the CDR3 is TGTGCCAGCATCCTCTCCAGGGTACAACTCGAAAGTCTGGCCACAGATACGCAGTATTTT.

The chain joins TRBV6-5 to TRBJ2-1; D ambiguous. Germline loops: CDR1 MNHEY, CDR2 SVGAGI. V lost 6 bases to trimming and J lost 0 bases, with 9 bases between them. CDR3 length: 14 residues. The CDR3 bases are TGTGCCAGCAGCCCACGTGGCTCCTACAATGAGCAGTTCTTC. Amino acid sequence: CASSPRGSYNEQFF.

The genes are TRBV7-8 and TRBJ2-2; TRBD2 matches 13 bases. The junction had 9 bases not matched to a gene; V was cut back by 4 bases and J by 7 bases. The V gene's germline CDR1 is SGHVS and CDR2 FQNEAQ. The CDR3 contains 17 residues. CDR3 DNA: TGTGCCAGCAGCTCCCGGGGACTAGCGGGATTAGGCGGGGAGCTGTTTTTT. Translating gives CASSSRGLAGLGGELFF.

This chain connects TRBV18 to TRBJ2-7; D not resolved. The CDR3 loop spans 12 amino acids. Germline CDR1 is KGHSH and CDR2 is LQKENI. Between the trimmed V and J ends, which lost 8 bases and 7 bases, there was a span of 15 bases. CDR3 sequence reads: CASTGRPEEQYF. CDR3 in DNA: TGTGCCAGCACCGGCCGGCCCGAGGAGCAGTACTTC. The full variable domain, with the rest looked up from reference TRBV18 and TRBJ2-7, is NAGVMQNPRHLVRRRGQEARLRCSPMKGHSHVYWYRQLPEEGLKFMVYLQKENIIDESGMPKERFSAEFPKEGPSILRIQQVVRGDSAAYFCASTGRPEEQYFGPGTRLTVT.

The V call is TRBV27, the J call TRBJ1-6; TRBD1 matches at 7 bases. CDR1 MNHEY and CDR2 SMNVEV come from the germline V gene (reference sequence). The CDR3 runs 15 residues. Losses at the gene ends were 6 bases for V and 4 bases for J; bases not matched to a gene: 6. The CDR3 DNA is TGTGCCAGCAGACCGCGACAGGGATATAATTCACCCCTCCACTTT. It encodes CASRPRQGYNSPLHF.

The table lists this clone with a count of one. The rearrangement joins TRBV6-1 to TRBJ1-4; D unresolved. The V gene's germline CDR1 is MNHNS and CDR2 SASEGT. V lost 2 bases, J lost 6 bases, and 7 bases lay in between. This CDR3 has 13 amino acids. Here the CDR3 DNA reads TGTGCCAGCAGTGAAAGGTGGGATGAAAAACTGTTTTTT. Encoded protein: CASSERWDEKLFF.

J is TRBJ2-7 and V is TRBV10-2, with D maybe TRBD1 (6 bases). The CDR3 totals 13 residues. V was clipped by 3 bases and J by 6 bases, with 12 bases between them. CDR1 and CDR2 (germline): WSHSY, SAAADI. CDR3 in DNA: TGCGCCAGCAGTGACCTCGGACAGATCGAGCAGTACGTC. This sequence encodes CASSDLGQIEQYV.

This chain uses TRBV28 with TRBJ2-2; TRBD1 might be the D (5 bases). V was clipped by 0 bases and J by 5 bases, with 10 bases between them. CDR1 and CDR2 from the germline V gene are MDHEN and SYDVKM. This CDR3 is built from 15 residues. The CDR3 region has the DNA TGTGCCAGCAGTTTATGGCAGGGTGGGACCGGGGAGCTGTTTTTT. Translated: CASSLWQGGTGELFF. Full variable domain (remainder filled in from reference TRBV28 and TRBJ2-2): DVKVTQSSRYLVKRTGEKVFLECVQDMDHENMFWYRQDPGLGLRLIYFSYDVKMKEKGDIPEGYSVSREKKERFSLILESASTNQTSMYLCASSLWQGGTGELFFGEGSRLTVL.

The chain couples TRBV6-1 to TRBJ1-6, with D perhaps TRBD1 (5 bases). The CDR3 is 18 amino acids. Germline lookup yields CDR1 MNHNS and CDR2 SASEGT. Trimming removed 4 bases at V and 0 bases at J, with 16 bases between. CDR3 coding DNA: TGTGCCAGCAGTGTACCGGGACCCTTGAGCTCCTATAATTCACCCCTCCACTTT. This gives the protein CASSVPGPLSSYNSPLHF.

This chain uses TRBV18 with TRBJ2-3, with 8 nucleotides matching TRBD1. Germline V gives CDR1 KGHSH, CDR2 LQKENI. The CDR3 runs to 14 residues. Unmatched junction bases numbered 8, after V lost 6 bases and J lost 6 bases. CDR3 protein: CASSRTGLADTQYF. In DNA form, the CDR3 reads TGTGCCAGCTCCAGGACAGGGTTGGCGGATACGCAGTATTTT.

The chain joins TRBV23-1 to TRBJ1-5; D perhaps matches TRBD1 (5 bases). TRBV23-1 is an ORF for which the function is uncertain. There are 19 residues in the CDR3. V lost 0 bases, J lost 2 bases, and 20 bases lay in between. The CDR3 bases are TGCGCCAGCAGTCAATCTGAAACGGGAAGGTGGGGGGGCAATCAGCCCCAGCATTTT. It is translated as CASSQSETGRWGGNQPQHF.

J is TRBJ2-3 and V is TRBV6-1; TRBD1 or TRBD2 may be the D gene (7 bases each). Trimming removed 4 bases at V and 2 bases at J, with 13 bases between. The CDR3 covers 15 residues. CDR1 MNHNS and CDR2 SASEGT come from the germline V gene. CDR3 in amino acids: CASSGAGGDTDTQYF. DNA of the CDR3: TGTGCCAGCAGTGGAGCAGGGGGGGACACAGATACGCAGTATTTT.

The chain employs TRBV7-9 and TRBJ1-1; the D is unclear. The CDR3 has 16 residues. Germline V gene data show CDR1 as SEHNR and CDR2 as FQNEAQ (reference sequence). Trimming pared 2 bases from V and 1 base from J, leaving 14 bases between. The CDR3 spells CASSLRGKHKNTEAFF. CDR3 bases: TGTGCCAGCAGCTTAAGAGGAAAACATAAGAACACTGAAGCTTTCTTT. Variable domain in full (rest from reference TRBV7-9 and TRBJ1-1): DTGVSQNPRHKITKRGQNVTFRCDPISEHNRLYWYRQTLGQGPEFLTYFQNEAQLEKSRLLSDRFSAERPKGSFSTLEIQRTEQGDSAMYLCASSLRGKHKNTEAFFGQGTRLTVV.